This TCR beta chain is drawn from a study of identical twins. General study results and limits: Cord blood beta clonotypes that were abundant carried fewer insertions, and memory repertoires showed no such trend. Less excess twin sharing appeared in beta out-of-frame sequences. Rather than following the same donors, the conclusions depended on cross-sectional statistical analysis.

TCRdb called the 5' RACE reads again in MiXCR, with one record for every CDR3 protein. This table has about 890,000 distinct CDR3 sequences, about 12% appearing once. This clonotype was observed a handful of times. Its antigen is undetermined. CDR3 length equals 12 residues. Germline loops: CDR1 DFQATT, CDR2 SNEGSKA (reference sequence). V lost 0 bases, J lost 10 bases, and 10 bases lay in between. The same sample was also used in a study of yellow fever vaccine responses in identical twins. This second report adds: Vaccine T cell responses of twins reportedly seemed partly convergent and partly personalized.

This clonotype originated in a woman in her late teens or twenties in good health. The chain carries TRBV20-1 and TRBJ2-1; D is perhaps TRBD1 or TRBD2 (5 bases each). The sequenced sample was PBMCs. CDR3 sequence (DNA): TGCAGTGCTAGAGATTGGGGACGCGAGCAGTTCTTC. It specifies CSARDWGREQFF.